This T cell receptor beta chain was sequenced for a study of Ad26.COV2.S vaccination and SARS-CoV-2 variants. Study context: Participant was drawn from the COV1001 Ad26.COV2.S trial arm.

Trimming shortened V by 0 bases and J by 5 bases, and 10 bases separated the two germline ends. Germline CDR1 SGHTA, CDR2 FQGNSA. This CDR3 is 14 amino acids long. As concerns this clone: Its antigen is not identified.

Stated treatment: 19 received Ad26.COV2.S at low or high dose, single or two shots; 5 received placebo; per-sample allocation not given. Day 63 after the first injection of vaccine or placebo was the sampling time. Ad26.COV2.S expressed prefusion-stabilized spike from the original Wuhan strain. Clones were read by immunoSEQ multiplex PCR, and TCRdb kept only the in-frame ones, dropping some. The sample holds approximately 300,000 clones, roughly 84% seen once. Study results and limitations: Vaccine recipients posted higher spike-specific TCR breadth than their placebo counterparts.

The V call is TRBV7-2, the J call TRBJ1-2; D is perhaps TRBD1 (5 bases). This TCR was recovered from a person between 18 and 60 years old who received the Ad26.COV2.S COVID-19 vaccine or a placebo. The sample was peripheral blood, taken in a trial of Ad26.COV2.S vaccine versus placebo. CDR3 in amino acids: CASSLAGTQYGYTF. The DNA for the CDR3 is TGTGCCAGCAGCTTAGCCGGGACGCAATATGGCTACACCTTC.